Listed below are T cell receptor beta chains from one sample, sequenced in a study of T cell responses to AZD1222 COVID-19 vaccine. Profiled with immunoSEQ multiplex PCR; TCRdb holds only in-frame clones, not every one. The sample consists of around 69,000 clones, around 83% of them appearing once. The sequenced sample was peripheral blood, obtained on day 0 of AZD1222 vaccination. The receptors come from an adult in good health. Each CDR3 is given with its conserved first and last residue. The D gene is left open where the match is weak. The listing skips clone size in some rows; elsewhere it reads once, few, many or a size class.

>TRBJ1-1|.|.|TRBV18
TGTGCCAGCTCACCACCGGGGGGGGATACTGAAGCTTTCTTT
CASSPPGGDTEAFF
>TRBJ1-6|TRBD1|.|TRBV19
TGTGCCAGTAGTTCCTTCGGGGACAGAAGCTCCTATAATTCACCCCTCCACTTT
CASSSFGDRSSYNSPLHF
>TRBJ1-2|TRBD1|.|TRBV19
TGTGCCAGTAGTTCCGGGACAGGGGGCTATGGCTACACCTTC
CASSSGTGGYGYTF
>TRBJ1-2|.|.|TRBV28
TGTGCCAGCTGGTCAGGGGCCGGGGAAGGCTACACCTTC
CASWSGAGEGYTF
>TRBJ1-4|TRBD1|.|TRBV5-1
TGCGCCAGCAGCGTATCCGGGACAGGGGATGAAAAACTGTTTTTT
CASSVSGTGDEKLFF
>TRBJ2-3|.|.|TRBV19
TGTGCCAGTAGTACAGACACTCTAGATACGCAGTATTTT
CASSTDTLDTQYF
>TRBJ1-4|.|.|TRBV3-1/TRBV3-2
TGTGCCAGCAGTCCTGGGCCACGTAATGAAAAACTGTTTTTT
CASSPGPRNEKLFF
>TRBJ1-6|TRBD1|.|TRBV19
TGTGCCAGTCGTCCGGGACAGTTTAATTCACCCCTCCACTTT
CASRPGQFNSPLHF
>TRBJ2-7|.|few|TRBV6-4
TGTGCCAGCACCTGGGGGAGATCCAAGGGCTACGAGCAGTACTTC
CASTWGRSKGYEQYF
>TRBJ2-2|.|.|TRBV3-1/TRBV3-2
TGTGCCAGCAGCCACGAAGGGGGGAACATAGGATTGACCGGGGAGCTGTTTTTT
CASSHEGGNIGLTGELFF
>TRBJ1-2|.|.|TRBV7-2
TGTGCCAGCAGAACGGCATTGGGGCGAGACTATGGCTACACCTTC
CASRTALGRDYGYTF
>TRBJ1-4|.|.|TRBV4-1
TGCGCCAGCAGCCGAGAGGTAACCAAGCCACTGTTTTTT
CASSREVTKPLFF
>TRBJ1-2|TRBD1|.|TRBV4-3
TGCGCCAGCAGCCCGACAGGGAACTATGGCTACACCTTC
CASSPTGNYGYTF
>TRBJ2-5|TRBD2|.|TRBV7-9
TGTGCCAGCAGCTACCCGGGACTAGCGGGGCAAGAGACCCAGTACTTC
CASSYPGLAGQETQYF
>TRBJ1-6|TRBD1|.|TRBV28
TGTGCCAGCGTCACAGGGGATTGGTCACCCCTCCACTTT
CASVTGDWSPLHF
>TRBJ2-2|.|.|TRBV23-1
TGCGCCAGCAGTCACTTTCTCATAGGGGGGCGCGGGGAGCTGTTTTTT
CASSHFLIGGRGELFF
>TRBJ2-3|.|.|TRBV10-3
TGTGCCATCAGTGAACGGGCGGGGTCGCACACAGATACGCAGTATTTT
CAISERAGSHTDTQYF
>TRBJ2-3|TRBD2|.|TRBV9
TGTGCCAGCAGCGGACACCTAGCGGGGGGTACAGATACGCAGTATTTT
CASSGHLAGGTDTQYF
>TRBJ1-1|.|.|TRBV5-1
TGCGCCAGCAGCTTGACCACAGGTGGAGAAGCTTTCTTT
CASSLTTGGEAFF
>TRBJ2-3|.|.|TRBV19
TGTGCCAGTAGTACTCTGCTAGGGTTATTAGATACGCAGTATTTT
CASSTLLGLLDTQYF
>TRBJ2-3|.|.|TRBV6-5
TGTGCCAGCAGTCCCACTCAAGGGAGGACAGATACGCAGTATTTT
CASSPTQGRTDTQYF
>TRBJ1-6|.|.|TRBV7-9
TGTGCCAGCAGCTTAGAGGGTCAGGATTCACCCCTCCACTTT
CASSLEGQDSPLHF
>TRBJ2-3|.|.|TRBV7-6
TGTGCCAGCAGCTTAAGGGGGTCGGCGGGTAGCACAGATACGCAGTATTTT
CASSLRGSAGSTDTQYF
>TRBJ1-5|.|once|TRBV19
TGTGCCAGTAGTATTCTCAATCAGCCCCAGCATTTT
CASSILNQPQHF
>TRBJ2-6|TRBD1|.|TRBV4-1
TGCGCCAGCAGCCAGCGGACAGGGGGGCTTTCTGGGGCCAACGTCCTGACTTTC
CASSQRTGGLSGANVLTF
>TRBJ2-7|TRBD1|.|TRBV5-4
TGTGCCAGCAGCCAGGGACAGGGCTCCTACGAGCAGTACTTC
CASSQGQGSYEQYF
>TRBJ2-7|.|.|TRBV19
TGTGCCAGTAGTCCCCGGACTCTCCGCGGGTCCTACGAGCAGTACTTC
CASSPRTLRGSYEQYF
>TRBJ1-1|.|.|TRBV3-1/TRBV3-2
TGTGCCAGCAGCCAAGATCTCGGGTGGACTGAAGCTTTCTTT
CASSQDLGWTEAFF
>TRBJ1-4|.|.|TRBV19
TGTGCCAGTAGTATCTTGGGGGGCTCCAAGCCAACTAATGAAAAACTGTTTTTT
CASSILGGSKPTNEKLFF
>TRBJ1-3|TRBD1|.|TRBV28
TGTGCCAGCAGATCACCGGGACAGGTACTTTCCTCTGGAAACACCATATATTTT
CASRSPGQVLSSGNTIYF
>TRBJ2-4|.|.|TRBV19
TGTGCCAGTAATAAAGAGGCGAGTGGCATTCAGTACTTC
CASNKEASGIQYF
>TRBJ2-5|.|.|TRBV29-1
TGCAGCGTTGACAAGGCTGATGAGACCCAGTACTTC
CSVDKADETQYF
>TRBJ2-1|TRBD1|.|TRBV27
TGTGCCAGCAGTATGGGACAGGCCAACAATGAGCAGTTCTTC
CASSMGQANNEQFF
>TRBJ2-2|.|.|TRBV5-1
TGCGCCAGCAGCTGGGGGACAATGAACACCGGGGAGCTGTTTTTT
CASSWGTMNTGELFF
>TRBJ1-2|.|.|TRBV7-9
TGTGCCAGCAGCTTTGGTGAGGGGAATGGCTACACCTTC
CASSFGEGNGYTF
>TRBJ2-3|TRBD1|.|TRBV6-5
TGTGCCAGCAGTTACTCACAGGGGGCTGGGGGAGATACGCAGTATTTT
CASSYSQGAGGDTQYF
>TRBJ2-7|.|.|TRBV15
TGTGCCACCAGCAGCGGGCGGACCTACTCCTACGAGCAGTACTTC
CATSSGRTYSYEQYF
>TRBJ2-5|.|.|TRBV5-5
TGTGCCAGCAGGGGGGTCGCAGCCGTCCAAGAGACCCAGTACTTC
CASRGVAAVQETQYF
>TRBJ2-5|.|.|TRBV25-1
TGTGCCAGCAGTGAAATGTCAGTACCGGAGACCCAGTACTTC
CASSEMSVPETQYF
>TRBJ1-2|.|few|TRBV4-1
TGCGCCAGCAGCCAAGACGCAGGACCTTACTATGGCTACACCTTC
CASSQDAGPYYGYTF
>TRBJ1-3|.|.|TRBV5-1
TGCGCCAGCAGTTTGGGCCTTTCTGGAAACACCATATATTTT
CASSLGLSGNTIYF
>TRBJ2-7|.|.|TRBV10-3
TGTGCCATCAGCTCATTGAAAAGGGACACCAACAGCTACGAGCAGTACTTC
CAISSLKRDTNSYEQYF
>TRBJ2-1|.|.|TRBV7-9
TGTGCCAGCAGCTTAGCTGGGACAGAGCAGTTCTTC
CASSLAGTEQFF
>TRBJ2-1|.|.|TRBV7-9
TGTGCCAGCAGCTCCCCGGGGAGCTCCTACAATGAGCAGTTCTTC
CASSSPGSSYNEQFF